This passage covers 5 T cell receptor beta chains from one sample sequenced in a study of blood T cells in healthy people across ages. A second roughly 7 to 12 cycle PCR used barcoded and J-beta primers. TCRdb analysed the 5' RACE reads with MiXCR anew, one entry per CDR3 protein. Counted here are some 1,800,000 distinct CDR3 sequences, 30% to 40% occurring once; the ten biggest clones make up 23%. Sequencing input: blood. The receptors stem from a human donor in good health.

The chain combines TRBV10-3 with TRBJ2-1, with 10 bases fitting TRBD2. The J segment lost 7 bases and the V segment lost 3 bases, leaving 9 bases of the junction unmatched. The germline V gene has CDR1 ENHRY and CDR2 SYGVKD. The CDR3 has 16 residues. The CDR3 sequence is CAISEPAGGPGNEQFF. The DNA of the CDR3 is TGTGCCATCAGTGAACCAGCGGGGGGGCCGGGAAATGAGCAGTTCTTC.

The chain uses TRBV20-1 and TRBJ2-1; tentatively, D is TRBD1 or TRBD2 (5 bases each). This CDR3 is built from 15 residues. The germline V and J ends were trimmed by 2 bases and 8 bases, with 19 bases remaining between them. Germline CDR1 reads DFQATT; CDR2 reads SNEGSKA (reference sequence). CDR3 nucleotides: TGCAGTGCTAGACACCAAGCTCTGGGGGTCCATGAGCAGTTCTTC. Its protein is CSARHQALGVHEQFF.

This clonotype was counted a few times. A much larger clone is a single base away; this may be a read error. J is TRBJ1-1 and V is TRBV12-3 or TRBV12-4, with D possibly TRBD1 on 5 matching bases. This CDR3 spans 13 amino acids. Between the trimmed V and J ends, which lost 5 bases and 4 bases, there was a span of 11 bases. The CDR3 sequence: CASSPHGGTEAFF. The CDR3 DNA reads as TGTGCCAGCAGTCCCCACGGGGGCACTGAAGCTTTCTTT.

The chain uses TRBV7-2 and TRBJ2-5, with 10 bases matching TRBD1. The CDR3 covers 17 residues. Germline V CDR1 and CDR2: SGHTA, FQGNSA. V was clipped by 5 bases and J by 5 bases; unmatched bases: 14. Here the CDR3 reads CASSPNTGTGVGETQYF. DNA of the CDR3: TGTGCCAGCAGCCCAAACACCGGGACAGGGGTGGGGGAGACCCAGTACTTC. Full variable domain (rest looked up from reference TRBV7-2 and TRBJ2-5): GAGVSQSPSNKVTEKGKDVELRCDPISGHTALYWYRQSLGQGLEFLIYFQGNSAPDKSGLPSDRFSAERTGGSVSTLTIQRTQQEDSAVYLCASSPNTGTGVGETQYFGPGTRLLVL.

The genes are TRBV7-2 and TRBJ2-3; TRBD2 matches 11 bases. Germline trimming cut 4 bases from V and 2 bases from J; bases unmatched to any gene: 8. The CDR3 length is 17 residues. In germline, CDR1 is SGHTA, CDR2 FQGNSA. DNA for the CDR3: TGTGCCAGCAGCTCGATATATAGCGGGGGGGCCACAGATACGCAGTATTTT. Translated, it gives CASSSIYSGGATDTQYF.